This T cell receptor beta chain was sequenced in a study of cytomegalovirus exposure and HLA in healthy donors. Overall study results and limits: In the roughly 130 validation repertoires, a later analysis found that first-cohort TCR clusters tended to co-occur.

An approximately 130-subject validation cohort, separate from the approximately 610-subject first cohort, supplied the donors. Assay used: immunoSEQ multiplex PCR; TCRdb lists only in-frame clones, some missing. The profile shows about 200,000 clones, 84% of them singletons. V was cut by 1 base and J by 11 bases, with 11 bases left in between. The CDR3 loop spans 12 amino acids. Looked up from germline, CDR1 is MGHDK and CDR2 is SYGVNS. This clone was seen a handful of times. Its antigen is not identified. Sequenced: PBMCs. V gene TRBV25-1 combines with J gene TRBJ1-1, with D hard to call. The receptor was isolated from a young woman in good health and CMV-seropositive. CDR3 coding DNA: TGTGCCAGCAGTGAATCCCAGTACAAGGCTTTCTTT. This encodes CASSESQYKAFF.